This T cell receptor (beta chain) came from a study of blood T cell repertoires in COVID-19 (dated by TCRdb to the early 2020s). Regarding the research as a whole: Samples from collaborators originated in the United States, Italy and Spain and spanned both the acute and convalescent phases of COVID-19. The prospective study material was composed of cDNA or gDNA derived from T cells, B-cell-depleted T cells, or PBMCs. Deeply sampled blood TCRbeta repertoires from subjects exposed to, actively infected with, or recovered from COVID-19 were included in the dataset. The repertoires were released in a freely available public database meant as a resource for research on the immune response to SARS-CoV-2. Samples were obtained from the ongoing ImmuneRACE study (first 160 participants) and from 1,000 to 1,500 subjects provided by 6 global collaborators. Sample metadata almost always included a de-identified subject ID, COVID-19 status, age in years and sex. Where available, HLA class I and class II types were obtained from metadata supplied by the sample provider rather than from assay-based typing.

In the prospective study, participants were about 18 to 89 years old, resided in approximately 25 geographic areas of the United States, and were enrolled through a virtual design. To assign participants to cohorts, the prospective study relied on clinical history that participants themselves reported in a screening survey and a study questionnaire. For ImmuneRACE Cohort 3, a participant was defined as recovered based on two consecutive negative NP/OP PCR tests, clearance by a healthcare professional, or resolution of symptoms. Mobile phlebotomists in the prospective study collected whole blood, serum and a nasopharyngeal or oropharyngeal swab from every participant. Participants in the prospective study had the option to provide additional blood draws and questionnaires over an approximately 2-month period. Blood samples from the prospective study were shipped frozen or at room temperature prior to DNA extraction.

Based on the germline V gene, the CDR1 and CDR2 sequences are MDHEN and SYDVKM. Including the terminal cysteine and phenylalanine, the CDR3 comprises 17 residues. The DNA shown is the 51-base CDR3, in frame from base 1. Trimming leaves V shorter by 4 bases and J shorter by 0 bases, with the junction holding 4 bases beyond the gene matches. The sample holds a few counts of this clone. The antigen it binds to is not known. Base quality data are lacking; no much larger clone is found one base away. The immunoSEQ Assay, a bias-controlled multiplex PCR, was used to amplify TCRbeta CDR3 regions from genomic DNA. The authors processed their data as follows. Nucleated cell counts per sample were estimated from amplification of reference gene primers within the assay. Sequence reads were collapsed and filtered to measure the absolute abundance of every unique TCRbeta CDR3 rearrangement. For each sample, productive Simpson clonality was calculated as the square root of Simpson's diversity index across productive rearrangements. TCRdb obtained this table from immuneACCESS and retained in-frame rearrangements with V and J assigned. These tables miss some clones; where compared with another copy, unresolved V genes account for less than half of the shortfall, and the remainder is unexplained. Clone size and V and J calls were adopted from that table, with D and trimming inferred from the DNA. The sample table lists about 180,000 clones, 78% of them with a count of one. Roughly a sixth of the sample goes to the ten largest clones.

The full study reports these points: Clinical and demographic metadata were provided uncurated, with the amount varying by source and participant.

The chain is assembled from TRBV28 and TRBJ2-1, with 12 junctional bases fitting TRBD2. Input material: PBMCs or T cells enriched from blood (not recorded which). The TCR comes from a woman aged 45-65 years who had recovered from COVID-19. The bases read TGTGCCAGCAGTTCCGGACTAGCGGGGCTCTCCTACAATGAGCAGTTCTTC. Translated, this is CASSSGLAGLSYNEQFF.